This TCR beta chain was captured by sequencing in a study of cytomegalovirus exposure and HLA in healthy donors. Study-level results: HLA restriction was apparent for most CMV-associated TCR beta chains in a later analysis. The study designated roughly 150 TCR beta chains cytomegalovirus-associated. A previous analysis found most TCR beta V segments productive roughly 87% or roughly 30% of the time.

The PCR employed 60 Vbeta primers together with 13 Jbeta primers. TCRdb's copy holds only in-frame clones and misses some; the assay was immunoSEQ multiplex PCR. This table holds 20,000 to 25,000 clones. With V trimmed by 6 bases and J by 1 base, 7 bases remained unmatched. CDR3 length: 15 residues. Germline values: CDR1 SSHAT, CDR2 FNYEAQ (reference sequence). Remarks on this clone: Its matching antigen is unknown.

The receptor's source is a man in his 60s in good health and CMV-seropositive. V and J are TRBV7-7 and TRBJ2-5; TRBD2 agrees at 8 bases. The sequenced material came from PBMCs. The CDR3 bases are TGTGCCAGCAGTCCGGGGGGGACTTTCCAAGAGACCCAGTACTTC. Its translation is CASSPGGTFQETQYF.